These 25 T cell receptor beta chains originate from one sample sequenced in a study of T cells in Graves' hyperthyroidism and ophthalmopathy. RNA transcripts were the template for amplifying TCR beta CDR3 regions. HTBI primers were used for first-round RT-PCR of the TCR CDR3. TCRdb analysed the multiplex PCR reads with MiXCR anew, one entry per CDR3 protein. The sample holds over 45,000 distinct CDR3 sequences, 49% seen once. Source material: blood. These receptor sequences come from a woman in her 30s with Graves' ophthalmopathy.

By share, this clonotype counts as medium-sized (0.01 to 0.1%). V and J are TRBV24-1 and TRBJ2-6; D unresolved. The CDR3 contains 12 residues. Germline V gene data show CDR1 as KGHDR and CDR2 as SFDVKD. V was clipped by 2 bases and J by 13 bases, with 8 bases between them. CDR3 sequence reads: CATSDSRSVLTF. CDR3 coding DNA: TGTGCCACCAGTGATTCCCGATCTGTCCTGACTTTC.

Of note for this clonotype: A read error may account for a junction end that differs from germline. This sequence joins TRBV2 and TRBJ1-1; D unclear. CDR3 size: 13 residues. Germline values: CDR1 SNHLY, CDR2 FYNNEI. The CDR3 DNA is TGTCCCAGCACAACGGGAGAGAACACTGAAGCTTTCTTT. Protein product: CPSTTGENTEAFF.

About this clonotype: A read error may produce the germline difference seen at one junction end. The rearrangement joins TRBV19 to TRBJ2-2, with TRBD1 as a possible D gene (6 bases). Per the germline V gene, CDR1 is LNHDA and CDR2 is SQIVND (reference sequence). CDR3 length: 16 amino acids. The CDR3: CASSQIDRGTTGELLF. Written as DNA, the CDR3 is TGTGCCAGTAGCCAGATAGATCGAGGGACAACCGGGGAGCTGCTTTTC.

There are many counts of this clonotype. V usage is TRBV27 and J usage is TRBJ2-3; the match to TRBD2 covers 11 bases. This CDR3 comprises 16 residues. J lost 0 bases, V lost 5 bases, and 4 bases had no gene match. Germline assignment: CDR1 MNHEY and CDR2 SMNVEV (reference sequence). The CDR3 loop is CASSHRTSGSTDTQYF. CDR3 bases: TGTGCCAGCAGTCATAGGACTAGCGGGAGCACAGATACGCAGTATTTT.

The chain uses TRBV6-5 and TRBJ1-1; unclear D gene. The CDR3 length is 14 residues. V was cut by 2 bases and J by 8 bases, with 15 bases left in between. Germline V CDR1 and CDR2: MNHEY, SVGAGI. CDR3 sequence reads: CASSYTLAGREAFF. The CDR3 DNA sequence: TGTGCCAGCAGTTACACATTAGCGGGAAGAGAAGCTTTCTTT.

The sample holds many counts of this clonotype. The chain employs TRBV7-2 and TRBJ2-1, with a weak D call TRBD2 (6 bases). From germline, CDR1 is SGHTA and CDR2 FQGNSA. Trimming pared 6 bases from V and 2 bases from J, leaving 14 bases between. This CDR3 region has 15 residues. CDR3 bases: TGTGCCAGCAGACGGACCGGGGGAACCTACAATGAGCAGTTCTTC. This encodes CASRRTGGTYNEQFF.

This clonotype was seen ten or more times. This chain links TRBV28 with TRBJ1-2, with 9 bases that match TRBD1. CDR3 length: 15 amino acids. Germline V gene sequence: CDR1 MDHEN, CDR2 SYDVKM. The junction had 10 bases not matched to a gene; V was cut back by 3 bases and J by 8 bases. The CDR3 spells CASSFPYRTGAGYTF. The CDR3 nucleotides are TGTGCCAGCAGTTTCCCGTATCGGACAGGGGCCGGCTACACCTTC.

This rearrangement joins TRBV7-2 to TRBJ1-2, with TRBD1 matching 7 bases. This CDR3 is 10 amino acids long. From germline, CDR1 is SGHTA and CDR2 FQGNSA. In DNA form, the CDR3 reads TGTGTCGCACAGGGGACGAGCTACACCTTC. Its protein product is CVAQGTSYTF.

V gene TRBV4-2 combines with J gene TRBJ2-5; TRBD2 matches 7 bases. Trimming took 3 bases from V and 3 from J; bases not matched to a gene: 10. The CDR3 extends over 16 amino acids. Germline lookup yields CDR1 LGHNA and CDR2 YNFKEQ. This CDR3 reads CASSHYGWGREETQYF. The CDR3 region has the DNA TGTGCCAGCAGCCACTATGGGTGGGGGAGGGAAGAGACCCAGTACTTC.

Only one count was recorded for this clonotype. The rearrangement joins TRBV25-1 to TRBJ1-2, with TRBD1 as a possible D gene (6 bases). The CDR3 has 12 residues. V shed 4 bases and J shed 6 bases, with 9 bases lying between them. Germline V CDR1 and CDR2: MGHDK, SYGVNS. CDR3 sequence (DNA): TGTGCCAGCAGTGGTGGGGGCAATGGCTACACCTTC. Its protein is CASSGGGNGYTF.

V usage is TRBV19 and J usage is TRBJ1-5, with a weak D call TRBD1 (6 bases). V was clipped by 6 bases and J by 7 bases, with 19 bases between them. This CDR3 spans 15 amino acids. Germline V lookup: CDR1 LNHDA, CDR2 SQIVND (reference sequence). The CDR3 sequence: CASRPEDSFRQPQHF. CDR3 nucleotide sequence: TGTGCCAGTAGGCCAGAGGACAGTTTTAGACAGCCCCAGCATTTT.

This clonotype was picked up many times. The chain is built from TRBV9 and TRBJ2-1, with D unresolved. There are 11 residues in the CDR3. Germline assignment: CDR1 SGDLS and CDR2 YYNGEE. Trimming took 7 bases from V and 10 from J, leaving 12 bases between them. The CDR3 region is CASARDSEQFF. The CDR3 DNA is TGTGCCAGCGCTAGAGATAGCGAGCAGTTCTTC. The variable domain in full, completed from reference TRBV9 and TRBJ2-1, reads DSGVTQTPKHLITATGQRVTLRCSPRSGDLSVYWYQQSLDQGLQFLIQYYNGEERAKGNILERFSAQQFPDLHSELNLSSLELGDSALYFCASARDSEQFFGPGTRLTVL.

The sample holds many counts of this clonotype. V and J are TRBV28 and TRBJ1-1; weak D call: TRBD1 (5 bases). CDR3 length: 16 amino acids. V was shortened by 6 bases and J by 1 base, with 18 bases between the two germline ends. From germline, CDR1 is MDHEN and CDR2 SYDVKM. CDR3 DNA: TGTGCCAGCAGACCTAGGGGTTGGGGGAAGAACACTGAAGCTTTCTTT. Residues: CASRPRGWGKNTEAFF.

This clonotype was seen ten or more times. This chain joins TRBV13 and TRBJ2-7; 8 bases line up with TRBD2. The V gene end was trimmed by 4 bases and the J gene end by 0 bases; junction bases not matched to a gene: 8. CDR3 length: 16 residues. The germline V gene has CDR1 PRHDT and CDR2 FYEKMQ (reference sequence). The CDR3 coding sequence is TGTGCCAGCAGCTCACGAACTAGCGGAAGCTCCTACGAGCAGTACTTC. Translated: CASSSRTSGSSYEQYF.

On this clonotype itself: The germline gene is not matched at one end of the junction; a read error may be the cause. The chain recombines TRBV10-1 with TRBJ2-7, with 7 bases matching TRBD2. The CDR3 totals 16 residues. Germline-derived CDR1 and CDR2 are WNHNN and SYGVQD (reference sequence). CDR3 nucleotides: TGCGCCTGCAGTGCTAAAACTCCTAGCGGTTCCTACGAGCAGTACTTC. This gives the protein CACSAKTPSGSYEQYF.

This chain connects TRBV12-3 or TRBV12-4 to TRBJ1-4, with 7 bases fitting TRBD1. The V gene end was trimmed by 5 bases and the J gene end by 4 bases; junction bases not matched to a gene: 10. The CDR3 contains 16 residues. Here the CDR3 reads CASSILTGQHNEKLFF. Here the CDR3 DNA reads TGTGCCAGCAGTATCTTGACGGGACAGCATAATGAAAAACTGTTTTTT.

Comments on this clonotype: One end of the junction fails to match germline, which may point to a read error. The J gene is TRBJ2-2, the V gene TRBV10-3, with D maybe TRBD2 (8 bases). CDR3 length: 14 amino acids. The germline CDR1 and CDR2 sequences are ENHRY and SYGVKD. The CDR3 protein is CAISGTEHSGELLF. In nucleotides, the CDR3 is TGTGCCATCAGCGGGACAGAGCATAGCGGGGAGCTGCTTTTT.

The gene calls are TRBV29-1 and TRBJ2-5; D gene uncertain. The CDR3 is 10 amino acids. Germline V gene sequence: CDR1 SQVTM, CDR2 ANQGSEA. The V end was cut by 3 bases, the J end by 5 bases, with 4 bases between. The CDR3 is CSVDWETQYF. CDR3 coding DNA: TGCAGCGTTGATTGGGAGACCCAGTACTTC.

This clonotype was observed once. The chain has TRBV19 and TRBJ2-3; tentative D call: TRBD2 (5 bases). The V and J ends lost 0 bases and 5 bases respectively, with 9 bases between them. The CDR3 totals 14 residues. CDR1 and CDR2 from the germline V gene are LNHDA and SQIVND (reference sequence). CDR3: CASSIDLAEDTQYF. The CDR3 DNA follows: TGTGCCAGTAGTATAGATCTAGCAGAAGATACGCAGTATTTT.

This clonotype has ten or more counts. The gene calls are TRBV9 and TRBJ1-5, with no clear D. The CDR3 is 15 amino acids. Germline CDR1 SGDLS, CDR2 YYNGEE. The germline V and J ends were trimmed by 0 bases and 3 bases, with 10 bases remaining between them. DNA for the CDR3: TGTGCCAGCAGCGTAGACGCAGGCTCCAATCAGCCCCAGCATTTT. Translating gives CASSVDAGSNQPQHF.

This clonotype was observed a few times. V is TRBV10-2 and J is TRBJ1-2; D perhaps matches TRBD1 (6 bases). CDR3 length equals 13 residues. CDR1 and CDR2 (germline): WSHSY, SAAADI. V was pared by 2 bases and J by 8 bases, with 12 bases between. CDR3: CASSEGGRRGYTF. The CDR3 nucleotides are TGCGCCAGCAGTGAGGGGGGGCGCCGAGGCTACACCTTC.

Many counts were recorded for this clonotype. This chain connects TRBV20-1 to TRBJ1-1; 8 nucleotides agree with TRBD1. The CDR3 runs to 16 residues. The junction had 18 bases not matched to a gene; V was cut back by 2 bases and J by 10 bases. Germline CDR1 is DFQATT and CDR2 is SNEGSKA (reference sequence). The CDR3: CSARRRAGGVGGGAFF. The CDR3 coding sequence is TGCAGTGCTAGACGTCGGGCAGGGGGCGTGGGTGGGGGAGCTTTCTTT.

Turning to this clonotype: A much larger clone is a single base away; this may be a read error. This chain's CDR3 is CASGPRVASGNEQYF. In DNA, the CDR3 is TGTGCCAGCGGCCCGAGGGTCGCTAGCGGAAACGAGCAGTACTTC. The rearrangement links TRBV7-8 to TRBJ2-7; the match to TRBD2 covers 7 bases. The J segment lost 5 bases and the V segment lost 8 bases, leaving 15 bases of the junction unmatched. Germline V gives CDR1 SGHVS, CDR2 FQNEAQ. The CDR3 consists of 15 residues. Full variable domain (missing parts from reference TRBV7-8 and TRBJ2-7): GAGVSQSPRYKVAKRGQDVALRCDPISGHVSLFWYQQALGQGPEFLTYFQNEAQLDKSGLPSDRFFAERPEGSVSTLKIQRTQQEDSAVYLCASGPRVASGNEQYFGPGTRLTVT.

The genes are TRBV7-3 and TRBJ2-1; 7 nucleotides agree with TRBD2. Germline-derived CDR1 and CDR2 are SGHTA and FQGTGA. The CDR3 runs 16 residues. Unmatched junction bases numbered 8, after V lost 4 bases and J lost 2 bases. CDR3 nucleotides: TGTGCCAGCAGCTCGCCGGGCCTAGCGGCCTACAATGAGCAGTTCTTC. Its translation is CASSSPGLAAYNEQFF.

This clonotype was counted at least ten times. The CDR3 sequence: CASKELQETQYF. The DNA for the CDR3 is TGTGCCAGCAAGGAGCTCCAAGAGACCCAGTACTTC. The rearrangement uses TRBV2 and TRBJ2-5; no clear D. The CDR3 runs 12 residues. V gave up 7 bases and J gave up 1 base, with 7 bases separating them. The V gene's germline CDR1 is SNHLY and CDR2 FYNNEI.